Listed here are 18 T cell receptor beta chains from one sample, sequenced in a study of neurological immune-mediated disorders (dated 2019 in TCRdb). The time point tag for this specimen amounts to: longitudinal time-point 3. The library was obtained by 5' RACE. TCRdb shows the sequencer as Illumina HiSeq 2500. TCRdb applied fastp at Q25 and MiXCR to the public reads, then kept only in-frame beta chains. All rows with the same CDR3 protein become a single entry with the most common DNA and genes. This sample is represented by roughly 53,000 distinct CDR3 sequences; 7% to 10% of them were singletons. 1.5% to 2% of the sample is taken by the ten largest. The sequenced sample was PBMCs. The receptors stem from a woman aged 40 to 50 in good health.

At least ten counts were recorded for this clonotype. The rearrangement joins TRBV10-3 to TRBJ1-6; D unclear. The CDR3 extends over 14 amino acids. The V end was cut by 4 bases, the J end by 6 bases, with 10 bases between. The V gene's germline CDR1 is ENHRY and CDR2 SYGVKD. As DNA, the CDR3 is TGTGCCATCAGTGTCGGGGAGATTAATTCACCCCTCCACTTT. Translated: CAISVGEINSPLHF.

This clonotype was observed many times. The rearrangement links TRBV7-9 to TRBJ2-1; a possible D gene is TRBD2 (6 bases). This CDR3 comprises 15 residues. The germline gives CDR1 SEHNR, CDR2 FQNEAQ (reference sequence). Trimming left V 1 base short and J 5 bases short, with 12 bases between. As DNA, the CDR3 is TGTGCCAGCAGCTTAGATGGGACTCGTCACAATGAGCAGTTCTTC. Encoded protein: CASSLDGTRHNEQFF.

This chain uses TRBV30 with TRBJ2-7, with unresolved D. This CDR3 contains 12 residues. The V gene's germline CDR1 is GTSNPN and CDR2 SVGIG (reference sequence). V was clipped by 2 bases and J by 5 bases, with 10 bases between them. The CDR3 nucleotides read TGTGCCTGGAGTTCCGGGTGGGACGAGCAGTACTTC. Encoded protein: CAWSSGWDEQYF.

At least ten counts were recorded for this clonotype. This chain connects TRBV6-5 to TRBJ2-2; tentatively, D is TRBD1 (5 bases). Trimming took off 2 bases at V and 0 bases at J, with 7 bases between the two ends. The CDR3 covers 15 residues. Germline V gives CDR1 MNHEY, CDR2 SVGAGI. CDR3 loop: CASSYGHANTGELFF. CDR3 DNA sequence: TGTGCCAGCAGTTACGGACACGCGAACACCGGGGAGCTGTTTTTT.

This clonotype was counted ten times or more. The gene calls are TRBV7-6 and TRBJ1-1, with D perhaps matching TRBD1 (5 bases). V dropped 5 bases and J dropped 4 bases, with 14 bases sitting between them. The CDR3 spans 14 residues. Germline lookup yields CDR1 SGHVS and CDR2 FNYEAQ. CDR3 in DNA: TGTGCCAGCAGCAGTTCGGAGGGGCGCACTGAAGCTTTCTTT. It encodes CASSSSEGRTEAFF.

This clonotype was counted many times. The V and J genes are TRBV5-1 and TRBJ2-5, with 8 bases aligning to TRBD1. The J segment lost 2 bases and the V segment lost 4 bases, leaving 10 bases of the junction unmatched. CDR1 SGHRS and CDR2 YFSETQ come from the germline V gene. The CDR3 covers 16 residues. The CDR3 DNA is TGCGCCAGCAGCCCCTCGTGGGGACAGGATCAAGAGACCCAGTACTTC. Its protein product is CASSPSWGQDQETQYF.

In this sample, this clonotype turned up many times. The gene calls are TRBV6-2 or TRBV6-3 and TRBJ2-3; TRBD1 aligns across 7 bases. The CDR3 length is 17 residues. Germline CDR1 and CDR2: MNHEY and SVGEGT. Trimming removed 5 bases from V and 2 bases from J; junction bases left unmatched: 13. The CDR3 DNA is TGTGCCAGCAGTGTGGTGAGGGGGCCTTACGCCACAGATACGCAGTATTTT. It is translated as CASSVVRGPYATDTQYF.

In its sample, this clonotype was seen many times. CDR3 loop: CASSLEASGGPDTQYF. The CDR3 DNA follows: TGTGCCAGCAGCTTAGAAGCTAGCGGGGGTCCCGATACGCAGTATTTT. The chain recombines TRBV7-2 with TRBJ2-3, with TRBD2 matching over 10 bases. This CDR3 is built from 16 residues. CDR1 and CDR2 from the germline V gene are SGHTA and FQGNSA. J lost 6 bases, V lost 1 base, and 7 bases had no gene match. The entire variable domain, with the rest obtained from reference TRBV7-2 and TRBJ2-3, is as follows: GAGVSQSPSNKVTEKGKDVELRCDPISGHTALYWYRQSLGQGLEFLIYFQGNSAPDKSGLPSDRFSAERTGGSVSTLTIQRTQQEDSAVYLCASSLEASGGPDTQYFGPGTRLTVL.

This clonotype was recorded at least ten times. The V and J genes are TRBV6-1 and TRBJ1-5, with D perhaps TRBD1 (5 bases). Germline lookup yields CDR1 MNHNS and CDR2 SASEGT. Trimming shortened V by 2 bases and J by 3 bases, and 8 bases separated the two germline ends. This CDR3 is built from 14 residues. The CDR3 DNA is TGTGCCAGCAGTGAAAGTGGACACAATCAGCCCCAGCATTTT. Protein: CASSESGHNQPQHF.

This clonotype was detected many times. The chain employs TRBV20-1 and TRBJ1-1; perhaps TRBD1 as D (6 bases). The V end lost 5 bases, the J end lost 0 bases, and 16 bases lay between the germline ends. This CDR3 has 15 amino acids. Germline CDR1 reads DFQATT; CDR2 reads SNEGSKA (reference sequence). The CDR3 DNA reads TGCAGTGCTTCTCCCCGGGGGCCTTTGAACACTGAAGCTTTCTTT. Protein sequence: CSASPRGPLNTEAFF.

This clonotype was counted ten times or more. V is TRBV20-1 and J is TRBJ1-2, with 7 positions matching TRBD1. The CDR3 length is 14 residues. The germline V gene encodes CDR1 DFQATT and CDR2 SNEGSKA (reference sequence). Trimming removed 3 bases from V and 4 bases from J; junction bases left unmatched: 8. CDR3 sequence (DNA): TGCAGTGCTAGCAGGGGGTCGTTAATCTATGGCTACACCTTC. Protein product: CSASRGSLIYGYTF.

This clonotype was found a few times. This chain joins TRBV3-1 and TRBJ1-1; D gene ambiguous. V lost 4 bases and J lost 4, with 16 bases in between. The germline V gene encodes CDR1 LGHDT and CDR2 YNNKEL (reference sequence). The CDR3 is 15 residues long. CDR3 sequence (DNA): TGTGCCAGCAGCCCCTGGCGGATCTCGGGCACTGAAGCTTTCTTT. Translation: CASSPWRISGTEAFF. Supplemented by reference TRBV3-1 and TRBJ1-1, the full variable domain reads DTAVSQTPKYLVTQMGNDKSIKCEQNLGHDTMYWYKQDSKKFLKIMFSYNNKELIINETVPNRFSPKSPDKAHLNLHINSLELGDSAVYFCASSPWRISGTEAFFGQGTRLTVV.

This clonotype was counted ten times or more. The chain joins TRBV5-1 to TRBJ2-5; 7 bases line up with TRBD2. Trimming at V came to 0 bases and at J to 5 bases, leaving 10 bases not matched to a gene. Per the germline V gene, CDR1 is SGHRS and CDR2 is YFSETQ. The CDR3 is 16 amino acids. Written as DNA, the CDR3 is TGCGCCAGCAGCTTGGCCATGGGGAGGGCCGGCGAGACCCAGTACTTC. Translation: CASSLAMGRAGETQYF.

This clonotype was found many times. The chain joins TRBV6-2 or TRBV6-3 to TRBJ2-2, with 16 bases lining up with TRBD2. The trim removed 4 bases at V and 5 bases at J, leaving 10 bases unmatched. Germline lookup yields CDR1 MNHEY and CDR2 SVGEGT. The CDR3 extends over 19 amino acids. The CDR3 DNA follows: TGTGCCAGCAGTTTCGGGACTAGCGGGGGGGCCCGGCGAACCGGGGAGCTGTTTTTT. It translates to CASSFGTSGGARRTGELFF.

This clonotype has at least ten counts. This chain connects TRBV10-3 to TRBJ2-3; 7 positions match TRBD1. CDR1 and CDR2 from the germline V gene are ENHRY and SYGVKD. The junction had 5 bases not matched to a gene; V was cut back by 6 bases and J by 2 bases. The CDR3 extends over 14 amino acids. Here the CDR3 reads CAIRPGTATDTQYF. As DNA, the CDR3 is TGTGCCATCAGACCGGGGACAGCCACAGATACGCAGTATTTT.

This clonotype was found many times. V gene TRBV6-5 combines with J gene TRBJ2-7; D may be TRBD1 (5 bases). The CDR3 consists of 14 residues. CDR1 and CDR2 from the germline V gene are MNHEY and SVGAGI. The V and J ends lost 2 bases and 5 bases respectively, with 13 bases between them. CDR3 loop: CASSYGVWGDEQYF. CDR3 sequence (DNA): TGTGCCAGCAGTTACGGTGTCTGGGGCGACGAGCAGTACTTC.

In this sample, this clonotype turned up many times. This chain links TRBV5-6 with TRBJ2-1, with 12 bases aligning to TRBD2. Germline lookup yields CDR1 SGHDT and CDR2 YYEEEE. CDR3 length: 15 residues. Trimming took 3 bases from V and 10 from J; bases not matched to a gene: 8. In nucleotides, the CDR3 is TGTGCCAGCAGCTACGGACTAGCGGGGTCCGCAGAGCAGTTCTTC. Translation gives CASSYGLAGSAEQFF.

This clonotype was detected many times. The chain recombines TRBV10-3 with TRBJ1-5; D is ambiguous. Deletions cut 2 bases from V and 0 bases from J, with 5 bases between. CDR1 and CDR2 (germline): ENHRY, SYGVKD. The CDR3 has 14 residues. CDR3 amino acids: CAISELGSNQPQHF. The CDR3 bases are TGTGCCATCAGTGAGCTTGGTAGCAATCAGCCCCAGCATTTT.